Below, 18 T cell receptor beta chains from the same sample are listed, as sequenced in a study of shared clonotypes between healthy human individuals. Repertoires were generated with immunoSEQ multiplex PCR, while TCRdb's copy carries only in-frame clones and drops some. The sample holds millions of clones, roughly 94% seen once. The specimen was naive CD4+ T cells sorted from blood. The subset here: CD45RA+ positively selected. The receptors here all came from a man aged 18-30 years in good health.

The V call is TRBV6-6, the J call TRBJ1-5; D unresolved. Trimming removed 7 bases from V and 0 bases from J, with 10 bases in between. The CDR3 consists of 14 residues. CDR1 is MNHNY and CDR2 is SVGAGI in the germline V gene (reference sequence). This CDR3 is CASNGPDSNQPQHF. The CDR3 DNA reads TGTGCCAGCAATGGGCCCGATAGCAATCAGCCCCAGCATTTT.

The V call is TRBV18, the J call TRBJ2-5, with D possibly being TRBD1 or TRBD2 (5 bases each). Trimming took off 3 bases at V and 4 bases at J, with 18 bases between the two ends. The germline gives CDR1 KGHSH, CDR2 LQKENI. The CDR3 has 16 amino acids. This CDR3 is CASSPLGVRGVETQYF. DNA of the CDR3: TGTGCCAGCTCACCCCTCGGGGTCCGGGGCGTAGAGACCCAGTACTTC.

J is TRBJ1-1 and V is TRBV4-1; D gene uncertain. With 2 bases removed from V and 0 bases from J, the gap between germline ends came to 10 bases. CDR1 and CDR2 (germline): MGHRA, YSYEKL. CDR3 length: 15 amino acids. The CDR3 nucleotides are TGCGCCAGCAGCCAATCAGTCACGGTGAACACTGAAGCTTTCTTT. It is translated as CASSQSVTVNTEAFF.

This clone was recorded only once. The V and J genes are TRBV4-1 and TRBJ2-3; 8 bases agree with TRBD2. This CDR3 has 16 amino acids. V was pared by 1 base and J by 6 bases, with 9 bases of the junction left unmatched. CDR1 MGHRA and CDR2 YSYEKL come from the germline V gene. The CDR3 DNA reads as TGCGCCAGCAGCCAAGTATCGGGGGGGCTTTTGGATACGCAGTATTTT. Translating it yields CASSQVSGGLLDTQYF.

The chain combines TRBV10-3 with TRBJ1-2, with unresolved D. The CDR3 totals 15 residues. Per the germline V gene, CDR1 is ENHRY and CDR2 is SYGVKD. Between the trimmed V and J ends, which lost 4 bases and 1 base, there was a span of 13 bases. For the CDR3, the DNA is TGTGCCATCAGTGTCGGAGAACCTATTAACTATGGCTACACCTTC. Translated, it gives CAISVGEPINYGYTF.

Of note for this clone: The junction departs from germline at one end; a sequencing error may be responsible. Distinct nucleotide sequences in the sample also encode this CDR3. This chain uses TRBV7-7 with TRBJ2-7, with 9 bases that match TRBD1. Germline V gene sequence: CDR1 SSHAT, CDR2 FNYEAQ (reference sequence). The CDR3 extends over 13 amino acids. Here the CDR3 DNA reads TGTGCTAGCAGCTCGGACAGGGGCTACGAGCAGTACTTC. Translation gives CASSSDRGYEQYF.

The chain links TRBV4-3 to TRBJ2-7, with 10 bases that match TRBD2. Germline lookup yields CDR1 LGHNA and CDR2 YSLEER. The CDR3 is 16 residues long. Germline trimming cut 0 bases from V and 6 bases from J; bases unmatched to any gene: 8. The CDR3 sequence is CASSQEVSGRFSEQYF. CDR3 bases: TGCGCCAGCAGCCAAGAAGTTAGCGGGAGGTTTTCCGAGCAGTACTTC.

V gene TRBV18 combines with J gene TRBJ2-2, with D perhaps matching TRBD2 (5 bases). The V and J ends lost 1 base and 1 base respectively, with 7 bases between them. This CDR3 has 15 amino acids. Germline V gene sequence: CDR1 KGHSH, CDR2 LQKENI. CDR3 in amino acids: CASSPREWNTGELFF. For the CDR3, the DNA is TGTGCCAGCTCACCACGGGAGTGGAACACCGGGGAGCTGTTTTTT.

This chain joins TRBV18 and TRBJ2-1; D possibly matches TRBD1 or TRBD2 (7 bases each). The V end lost 6 bases, the J end lost 0 bases, and 15 bases lay between the germline ends. This CDR3 contains 16 residues. Germline values: CDR1 KGHSH, CDR2 LQKENI. This chain's CDR3 is CASSGTAGSSYNEQFF. The CDR3 DNA sequence: TGTGCCAGCTCGGGGACAGCGGGGAGCTCCTACAATGAGCAGTTCTTC.

The chain recombines TRBV7-2 with TRBJ2-7; 10 bases agree with TRBD2. From germline, CDR1 is SGHTA and CDR2 FQGNSA. The CDR3 extends over 15 amino acids. Trimming at V came to 5 bases and at J to 1 base, leaving 5 bases not matched to a gene. DNA of the CDR3: TGTGCCAGCAGCGAGGGACTAGCGAAATCCTACGAGCAGTACTTC. This sequence encodes CASSEGLAKSYEQYF. Supplemented by reference TRBV7-2 and TRBJ2-7, the full variable domain reads GAGVSQSPSNKVTEKGKDVELRCDPISGHTALYWYRQSLGQGLEFLIYFQGNSAPDKSGLPSDRFSAERTGGSVSTLTIQRTQQEDSAVYLCASSEGLAKSYEQYFGPGTRLTVT.

Details on this clone: Other DNA variants within this sample encode the same CDR3. The chain is built from TRBV19 and TRBJ2-7, with a tentative D call TRBD2 (5 bases). The CDR3 loop spans 13 amino acids. Germline CDR1 reads LNHDA; CDR2 reads SQIVND (reference sequence). V was cut by 3 bases and J by 3 bases, with 9 bases left in between. The CDR3 DNA is TGTGCCAGTAGTATTGAAGAGGGCTACGAGCAGTACTTC. This gives the protein CASSIEEGYEQYF.

This clone was picked up one time. The gene calls are TRBV5-4 and TRBJ2-3; possible D gene TRBD2, 7 bases. The V end was cut by 3 bases, the J end by 0 bases, with 11 bases between. The CDR3 spans 15 residues. The germline CDR1 and CDR2 sequences are SGHNT and YYREEE (reference sequence). This CDR3 is CASSSAGASTDTQYF. CDR3 DNA sequence: TGTGCCAGCAGCTCGGCGGGGGCTAGCACAGATACGCAGTATTTT.

This sequence joins TRBV6-5 and TRBJ2-1; weak D call: TRBD1 (6 bases). Between the trimmed V and J ends, which lost 2 bases and 4 bases, there was a span of 15 bases. The CDR3 sequence is 16 residues long. From germline, CDR1 is MNHEY and CDR2 SVGAGI. Written as DNA, the CDR3 is TGTGCCAGCAGTTACGCCGGGCCAGGGGTTTACAATGAGCAGTTCTTC. Translating gives CASSYAGPGVYNEQFF.

The chain joins TRBV6-5 to TRBJ1-2, with D uncertain. The CDR3 is 15 residues long. The ends were cut back, 5 bases at V and 6 bases at J, with 19 bases in the middle. Germline values: CDR1 MNHEY, CDR2 SVGAGI. The CDR3 DNA is TGTGCCAGCAGTATTGGCCGAGGATTTAAAGATGGCTACACCTTC. It encodes CASSIGRGFKDGYTF.

The V gene is TRBV6-1, the J gene TRBJ1-1; TRBD1 agrees at 7 bases. Germline V CDR1 and CDR2: MNHNS, SASEGT. The trim removed 4 bases at V and 4 bases at J, leaving 6 bases unmatched. The CDR3 runs 14 residues. CDR3 amino acids: CASSVDRVATEAFF. In nucleotides, the CDR3 is TGTGCCAGCAGTGTAGACAGGGTGGCCACTGAAGCTTTCTTT.

This clone has a handful of counts. The chain carries TRBV25-1 and TRBJ2-2; maybe TRBD2 (6 bases). This CDR3 spans 16 amino acids. Germline V lookup: CDR1 MGHDK, CDR2 SYGVNS. With 6 bases removed from V and 3 bases from J, the gap between germline ends came to 17 bases. Here the CDR3 reads CASRPSGALDTGELFF. The CDR3 region has the DNA TGTGCCAGCAGGCCCTCGGGAGCCCTGGACACCGGGGAGCTGTTTTTT.

Concerning this clone: The sample contains more than one DNA sequence encoding this CDR3. The V and J genes are TRBV28 and TRBJ1-4; D may be TRBD1 (6 bases). The CDR3 is 15 amino acids. Trimming took off 4 bases at V and 0 bases at J, with 9 bases between the two ends. Looked up from germline, CDR1 is MDHEN and CDR2 is SYDVKM. The CDR3 sequence: CASSSSGATNEKLFF. The CDR3 coding sequence is TGTGCCAGCAGTTCTTCAGGGGCAACTAATGAAAAACTGTTTTTT.

V is TRBV5-6 and J is TRBJ2-4, with a weak D call TRBD2 (6 bases). The CDR3 totals 15 residues. Germline V CDR1 and CDR2: SGHDT, YYEEEE. V was cut by 3 bases and J by 0 bases, with 10 bases left in between. The CDR3 DNA sequence: TGTGCCAGCAGCTGGCGGGAACTAGCCAAAAACATTCAGTACTTC. As protein: CASSWRELAKNIQYF. The whole variable domain, filled in from reference TRBV5-6 and TRBJ2-4, reads DAGVTQSPTHLIKTRGQQVTLRCSPKSGHDTVSWYQQALGQGPQFIFQYYEEEERQRGNFPDRFSGHQFPNYSSELNVNALLLGDSALYLCASSWRELAKNIQYFGAGTRLSVL.